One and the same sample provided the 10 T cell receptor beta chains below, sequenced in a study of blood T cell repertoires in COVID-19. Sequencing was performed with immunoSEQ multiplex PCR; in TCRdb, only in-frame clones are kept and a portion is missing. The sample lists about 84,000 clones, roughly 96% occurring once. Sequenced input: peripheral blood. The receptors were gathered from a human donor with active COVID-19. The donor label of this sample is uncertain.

The CDR3 DNA reads TGTGCCAGCAGCTTAGGGGGACAGGCCTCGGCTAGCACAGATACGCAGTATTTT. Protein sequence: CASSLGGQASASTDTQYF. The chain joins TRBV7-9 to TRBJ2-3, with TRBD1 identical over 8 bases. The germline CDR1 and CDR2 sequences are SEHNR and FQNEAQ (reference sequence). With 1 base clipped from V and 0 bases from J, the junction kept 9 bases outside the gene matches. This CDR3 has 18 amino acids.

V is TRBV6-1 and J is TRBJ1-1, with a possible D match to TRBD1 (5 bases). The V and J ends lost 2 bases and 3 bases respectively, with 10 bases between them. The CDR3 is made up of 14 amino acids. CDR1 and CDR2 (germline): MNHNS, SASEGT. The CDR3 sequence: CASSEWARDTEAFF. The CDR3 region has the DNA TGTGCCAGCAGTGAATGGGCCAGGGACACTGAAGCTTTCTTT.

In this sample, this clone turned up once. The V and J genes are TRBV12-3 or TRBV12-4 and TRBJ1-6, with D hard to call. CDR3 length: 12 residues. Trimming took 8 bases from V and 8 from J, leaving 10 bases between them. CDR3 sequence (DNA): TGTGCCAGCCAATTTGGAGATTCACCCCTCCACTTT. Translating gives CASQFGDSPLHF.

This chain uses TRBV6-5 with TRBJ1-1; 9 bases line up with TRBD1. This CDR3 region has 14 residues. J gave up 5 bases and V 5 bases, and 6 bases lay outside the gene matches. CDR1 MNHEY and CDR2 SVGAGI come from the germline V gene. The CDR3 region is CASSPDRGGTEAFF. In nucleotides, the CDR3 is TGTGCCAGCAGTCCGGACAGGGGAGGTACTGAAGCTTTCTTT.

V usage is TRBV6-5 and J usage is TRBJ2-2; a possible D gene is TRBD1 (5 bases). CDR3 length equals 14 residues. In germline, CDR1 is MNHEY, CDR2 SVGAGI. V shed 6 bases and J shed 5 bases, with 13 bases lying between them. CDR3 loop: CASSWAGQTGELFF. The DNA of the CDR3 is TGTGCCAGCAGCTGGGCAGGGCAGACCGGGGAGCTGTTTTTT.

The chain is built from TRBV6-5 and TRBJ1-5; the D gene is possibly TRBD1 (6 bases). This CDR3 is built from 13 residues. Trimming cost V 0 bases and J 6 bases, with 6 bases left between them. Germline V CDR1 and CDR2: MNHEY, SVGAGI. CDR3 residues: CASSYSTGQPQHF. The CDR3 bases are TGTGCCAGCAGTTACTCGACAGGTCAGCCCCAGCATTTT.

In nucleotides, the CDR3 is TGTGCCAGCTCACGCCTGGGGGACAGGGGCTCGTATGGGGGCACTGAAGCTTTCTTT. This gives the protein CASSRLGDRGSYGGTEAFF. The chain couples TRBV18 to TRBJ1-1, with 10 bases lining up with TRBD1. In germline, CDR1 is KGHSH, CDR2 LQKENI. The CDR3 consists of 19 residues. Unmatched junction bases numbered 18, after V lost 4 bases and J lost 4 bases.

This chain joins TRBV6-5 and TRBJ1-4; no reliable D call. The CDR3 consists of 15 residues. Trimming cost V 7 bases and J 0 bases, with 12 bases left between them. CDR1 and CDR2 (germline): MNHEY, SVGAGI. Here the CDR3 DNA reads TGTGCCAGCACCTACACGGGTGCAACTAATGAAAAACTGTTTTTT. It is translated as CASTYTGATNEKLFF.

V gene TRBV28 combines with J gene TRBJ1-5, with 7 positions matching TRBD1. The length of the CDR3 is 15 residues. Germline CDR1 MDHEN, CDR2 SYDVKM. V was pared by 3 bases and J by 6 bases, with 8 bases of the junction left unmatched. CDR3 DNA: TGTGCCAGCAGTTTCTCAGGGGGGTGGGGTCAGCCCCAGCATTTT. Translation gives CASSFSGGWGQPQHF.

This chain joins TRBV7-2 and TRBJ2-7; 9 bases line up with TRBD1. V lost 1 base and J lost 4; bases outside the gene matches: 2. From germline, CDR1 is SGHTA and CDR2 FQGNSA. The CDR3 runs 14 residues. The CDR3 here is CASSLVQGAYEQYF. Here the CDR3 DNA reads TGTGCCAGCAGCTTAGTACAGGGGGCTTACGAGCAGTACTTC. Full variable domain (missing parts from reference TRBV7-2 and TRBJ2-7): GAGVSQSPSNKVTEKGKDVELRCDPISGHTALYWYRQSLGQGLEFLIYFQGNSAPDKSGLPSDRFSAERTGGSVSTLTIQRTQQEDSAVYLCASSLVQGAYEQYFGPGTRLTVT.